The 2 T cell receptor beta chains below were found in one sample sequenced in a study of early T cells in non-severe SARS-CoV-2 infection. TCRdb reanalysed the 5' RACE reads using MiXCR and keeps one entry per CDR3 protein. This sample carries 50,000 to 70,000 distinct CDR3 sequences, about an eighth of them seen once, and the ten largest clones take 4% to 5%. Sequenced sample: whole blood. The receptors derive from an adult who was a healthcare worker with PCR-confirmed SARS-CoV-2 infection or an uninfected control (not recorded which).

In regard to this clonotype: This may stem from a read error, because a much larger clone lies one nucleotide away. The J gene is TRBJ1-3, the V gene TRBV6-5; the D gene is possibly TRBD1 (5 bases). This CDR3 spans 18 amino acids. From germline, CDR1 is MNHEY and CDR2 SVGAGI. The CDR3 sequence: CASSYSSGTATFDNNIYF. The CDR3 nucleotides read TGTGCCAGCAGTTACTCTTCAGGGACGGCGACTTTTGATAACAACATATATTTT.

This chain links TRBV30 with TRBJ2-1; 7 nucleotides match TRBD1. Germline V lookup: CDR1 GTSNPN, CDR2 SVGIG (reference sequence). Losses at the gene ends were 5 bases for V and 0 bases for J; bases not matched to a gene: 4. CDR3 length equals 14 residues. CDR3: CAWGRDSSYNEQFF. DNA of the CDR3: TGTGCCTGGGGTAGGGACAGCTCCTACAATGAGCAGTTCTTC. The full variable domain, with the rest looked up from reference TRBV30 and TRBJ2-1, is SQTIHQWPATLVQPVGSPLSLECTVEGTSNPNLYWYRQAAGRGLQLLFYSVGIGQISSEVPQNLSASRPQDRQFILSSKKLLLSDSGFYLCAWGRDSSYNEQFFGPGTRLTVL.